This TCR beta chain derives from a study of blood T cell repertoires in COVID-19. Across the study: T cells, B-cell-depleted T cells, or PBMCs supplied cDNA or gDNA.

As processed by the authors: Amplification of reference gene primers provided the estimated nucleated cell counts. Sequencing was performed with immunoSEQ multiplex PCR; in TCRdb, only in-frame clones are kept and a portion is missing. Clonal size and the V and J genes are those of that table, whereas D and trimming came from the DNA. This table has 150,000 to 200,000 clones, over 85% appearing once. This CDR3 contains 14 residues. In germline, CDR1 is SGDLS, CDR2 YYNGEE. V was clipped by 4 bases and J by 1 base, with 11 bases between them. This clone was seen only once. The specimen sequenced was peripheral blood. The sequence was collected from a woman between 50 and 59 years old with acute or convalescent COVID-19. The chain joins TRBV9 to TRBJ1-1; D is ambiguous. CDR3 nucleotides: TGTGCCAGCAGCCCCGTGCCAGAGAACACTGAAGCTTTCTTT. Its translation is CASSPVPENTEAFF.